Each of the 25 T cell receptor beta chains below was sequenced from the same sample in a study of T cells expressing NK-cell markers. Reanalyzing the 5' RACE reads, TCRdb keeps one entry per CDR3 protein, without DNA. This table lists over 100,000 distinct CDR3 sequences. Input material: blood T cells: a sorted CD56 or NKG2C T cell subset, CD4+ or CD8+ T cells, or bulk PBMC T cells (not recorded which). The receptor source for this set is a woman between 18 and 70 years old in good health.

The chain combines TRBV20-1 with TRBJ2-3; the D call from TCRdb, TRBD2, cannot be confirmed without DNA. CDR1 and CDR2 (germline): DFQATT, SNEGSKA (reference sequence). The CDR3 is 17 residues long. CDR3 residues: CSARDRVGLAGSDTQYF.

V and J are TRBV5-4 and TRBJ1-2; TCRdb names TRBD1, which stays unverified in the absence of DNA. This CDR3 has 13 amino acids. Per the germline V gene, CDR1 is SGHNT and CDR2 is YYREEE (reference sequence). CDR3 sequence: CAISTGVVKGYTF.

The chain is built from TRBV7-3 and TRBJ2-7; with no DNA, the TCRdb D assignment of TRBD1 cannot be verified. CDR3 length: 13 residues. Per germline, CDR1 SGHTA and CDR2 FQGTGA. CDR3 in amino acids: CASSFGTFYEQYF.

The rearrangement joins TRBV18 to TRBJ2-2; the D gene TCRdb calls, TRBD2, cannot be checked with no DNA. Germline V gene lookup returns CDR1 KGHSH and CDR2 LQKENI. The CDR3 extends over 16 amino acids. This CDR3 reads CASSPGTTSNTGELFF.

The CDR3 sequence: CAGRDPPQETQYF. This chain connects TRBV2 to TRBJ2-5; TCRdb designates TRBD1, a call that cannot be tested without DNA. The germline V gene encodes CDR1 SNHLY and CDR2 FYNNEI. The CDR3 has 13 residues.

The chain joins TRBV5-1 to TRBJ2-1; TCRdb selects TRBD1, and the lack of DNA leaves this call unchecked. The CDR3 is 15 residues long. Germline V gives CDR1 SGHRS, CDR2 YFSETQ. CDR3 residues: CASSPGDTSYNEQFF. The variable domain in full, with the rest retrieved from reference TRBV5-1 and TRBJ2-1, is KAGVTQTPRYLIKTRGQQVTLSCSPISGHRSVSWYQQTPGQGLQFLFEYFSETQRNKGNFPGRFSGRQFSNSRSEMNVSTLELGDSALYLCASSPGDTSYNEQFFGPGTRLTVL.

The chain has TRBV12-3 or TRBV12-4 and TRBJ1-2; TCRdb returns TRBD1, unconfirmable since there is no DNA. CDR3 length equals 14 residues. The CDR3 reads CASSEGTAYGGYTF.

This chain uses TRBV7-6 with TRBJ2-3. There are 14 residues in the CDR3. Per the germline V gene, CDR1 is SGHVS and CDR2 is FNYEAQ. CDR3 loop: CASSPTRTDPTQYF.

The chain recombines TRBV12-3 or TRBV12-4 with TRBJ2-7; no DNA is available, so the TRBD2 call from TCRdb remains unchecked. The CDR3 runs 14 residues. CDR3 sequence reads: CASSSSGVHYEQYF.

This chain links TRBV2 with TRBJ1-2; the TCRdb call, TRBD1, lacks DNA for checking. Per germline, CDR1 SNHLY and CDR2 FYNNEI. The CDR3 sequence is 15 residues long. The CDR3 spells CASSDAMGAGYGYTF. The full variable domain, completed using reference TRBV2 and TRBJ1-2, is EPEVTQTPSHQVTQMGQEVILRCVPISNHLYFYWYRQILGQKVEFLVSFYNNEISEKSEIFDDQFSVERPDGSNFTLKIRSTKLEDSAMYFCASSDAMGAGYGYTFGSGTRLTVV.

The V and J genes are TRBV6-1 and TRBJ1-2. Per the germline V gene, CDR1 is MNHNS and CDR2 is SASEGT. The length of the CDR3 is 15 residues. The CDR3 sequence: CASSEGMGAYVGYTF.

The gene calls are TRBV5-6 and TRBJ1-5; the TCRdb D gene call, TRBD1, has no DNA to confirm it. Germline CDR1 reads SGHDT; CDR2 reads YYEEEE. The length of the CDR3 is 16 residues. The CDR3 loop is CASRDGTGGSNQPQHF.

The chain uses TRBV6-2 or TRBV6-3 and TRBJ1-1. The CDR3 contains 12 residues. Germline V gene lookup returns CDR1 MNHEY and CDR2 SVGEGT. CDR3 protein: CASSYLDTEAFF.

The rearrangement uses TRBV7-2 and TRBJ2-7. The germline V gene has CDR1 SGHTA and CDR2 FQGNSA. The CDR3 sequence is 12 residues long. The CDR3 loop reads CASSFWSGEQYF.

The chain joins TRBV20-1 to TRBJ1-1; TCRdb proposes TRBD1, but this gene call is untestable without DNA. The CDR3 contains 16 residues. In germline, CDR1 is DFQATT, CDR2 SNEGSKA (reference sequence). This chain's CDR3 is CSAQGGTGLHNTEAFF.

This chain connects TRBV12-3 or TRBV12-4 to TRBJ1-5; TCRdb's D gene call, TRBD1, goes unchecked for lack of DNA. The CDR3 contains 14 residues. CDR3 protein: CASSFLGVDQPQHF.

This CDR3 is CASIPGALVREQYF. This chain connects TRBV28 to TRBJ2-7; TCRdb lists TRBD1, though no DNA is available to test this call. The CDR3 sequence is 14 residues long. In germline, CDR1 is MDHEN, CDR2 SYDVKM.

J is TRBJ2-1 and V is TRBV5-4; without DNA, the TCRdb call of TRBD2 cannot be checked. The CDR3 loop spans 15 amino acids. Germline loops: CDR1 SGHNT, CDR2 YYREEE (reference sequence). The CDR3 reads CASSPAAAPYNEQFF.

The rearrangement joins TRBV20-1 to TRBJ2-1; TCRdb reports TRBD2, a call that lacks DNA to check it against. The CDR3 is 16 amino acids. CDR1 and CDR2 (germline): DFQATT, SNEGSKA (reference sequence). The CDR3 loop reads CSGMEGAGGLYNEQFF.

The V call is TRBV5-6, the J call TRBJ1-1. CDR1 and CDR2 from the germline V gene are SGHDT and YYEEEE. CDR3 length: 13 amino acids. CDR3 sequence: CASSFTVNTEAFF.

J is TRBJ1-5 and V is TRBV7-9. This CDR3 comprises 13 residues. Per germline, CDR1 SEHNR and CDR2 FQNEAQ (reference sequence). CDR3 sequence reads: CASSGYSNQPQHF.

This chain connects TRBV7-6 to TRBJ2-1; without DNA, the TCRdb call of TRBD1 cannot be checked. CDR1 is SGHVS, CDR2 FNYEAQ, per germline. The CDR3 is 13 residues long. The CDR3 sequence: CASSYGQYNEQFF.

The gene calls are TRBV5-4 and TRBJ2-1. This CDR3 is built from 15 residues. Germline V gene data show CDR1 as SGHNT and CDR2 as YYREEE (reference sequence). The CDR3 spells CASNPFEGEYNEQFF.

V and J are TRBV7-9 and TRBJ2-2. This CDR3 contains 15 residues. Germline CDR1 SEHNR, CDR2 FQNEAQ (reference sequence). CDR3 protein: CASIPFYQNTGELFF.

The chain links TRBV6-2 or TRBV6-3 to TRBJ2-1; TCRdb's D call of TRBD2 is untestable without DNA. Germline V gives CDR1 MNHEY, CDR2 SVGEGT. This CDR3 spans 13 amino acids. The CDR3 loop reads CASRAGGLFEQFF.